A single sample gave rise to the 15 T cell receptor beta chains below, sequenced in a study of cytomegalovirus exposure and HLA in healthy donors (dated by TCRdb to the late 2010s). Library preparation used the immunoSEQ multiplex PCR assay. For the multiplex PCR, a mixture combining 60 forward primers for TCR Vbeta segments and 13 reverse primers for TCR Jbeta segments was used. Held by TCRdb, this immuneACCESS table contains in-frame sequences only and omits some clones. Under half of the omission traces to an unresolved V gene where checked; the cause of the rest is unknown. The sample records around 91,000 clones, roughly 73% of which are singletons. The ten largest clonotypes hold approximately 4% of the sample. Sequencing was performed on PBMCs. The receptors come from a male donor in good health and CMV-seropositive.

This rearrangement joins TRBV10-3 to TRBJ2-1; 7 positions match TRBD2. This CDR3 comprises 17 residues. The J segment lost 3 bases and the V segment lost 3 bases, leaving 11 bases of the junction unmatched. Germline V gene data show CDR1 as ENHRY and CDR2 as SYGVKD. The CDR3 here is CAISDLTSSGYYNEQFF. The CDR3 DNA reads as TGTGCCATCAGTGACCTTACGTCTAGCGGTTACTACAATGAGCAGTTCTTC.

V and J are TRBV9 and TRBJ2-3, with D possibly matching TRBD2 (5 bases). The V end was cut by 0 bases, the J end by 1 base, with 12 bases between. The germline CDR1 and CDR2 sequences are SGDLS and YYNGEE. The CDR3 loop spans 16 amino acids. The CDR3 is CASSVATGERTDTQYF. DNA of the CDR3: TGTGCCAGCAGCGTAGCTACCGGGGAGCGCACAGATACGCAGTATTTT.

The chain couples TRBV7-9 to TRBJ2-1; 7 bases are a match to TRBD2. The CDR3 contains 17 residues. V lost 0 bases and J lost 5; bases outside the gene matches: 10. Germline V CDR1 and CDR2: SEHNR, FQNEAQ (reference sequence). DNA for the CDR3: TGTGCCAGCAGCTTAGCGGCTGTTGCGGGAGCTCACAATGAGCAGTTCTTC. It codes for CASSLAAVAGAHNEQFF. Looking up the rest from reference TRBV7-9 and TRBJ2-1 gives the full variable domain: DTGVSQNPRHKITKRGQNVTFRCDPISEHNRLYWYRQTLGQGPEFLTYFQNEAQLEKSRLLSDRFSAERPKGSFSTLEIQRTEQGDSAMYLCASSLAAVAGAHNEQFFGPGTRLTVL.

This clone has a handful of counts. The chain employs TRBV5-1 and TRBJ2-2, with a tentative D call TRBD2 (7 bases). V lost 4 bases, J lost 5 bases, and 21 bases lay in between. This CDR3 region has 17 residues. Per the germline V gene, CDR1 is SGHRS and CDR2 is YFSETQ. CDR3 protein: CASSPGIGGGRTGELFF. The CDR3 DNA sequence: TGCGCCAGCAGCCCCGGGATAGGGGGGGGCCGTACCGGGGAGCTGTTTTTT. Combining the CDR3 with reference TRBV5-1 and TRBJ2-2 gives the whole variable domain KAGVTQTPRYLIKTRGQQVTLSCSPISGHRSVSWYQQTPGQGLQFLFEYFSETQRNKGNFPGRFSGRQFSNSRSEMNVSTLELGDSALYLCASSPGIGGGRTGELFFGEGSRLTVL.

The chain carries TRBV7-3 and TRBJ2-5; no clear D gene. Trimming removed 1 base at V and 9 bases at J, with 12 bases between. The germline CDR1 and CDR2 sequences are SGHTA and FQGTGA. The CDR3 is 13 residues long. As DNA, the CDR3 is TGTGCCAGCAGCTTAAGTCCGCAGTTGGCCCAGTACTTC. It yields the protein CASSLSPQLAQYF.

This clone was picked up one time. The genes are TRBV7-2 and TRBJ1-3; D call uncertain. V was shortened by 5 bases and J by 4 bases, with 6 bases between the two germline ends. CDR1 and CDR2 from the germline V gene are SGHTA and FQGNSA. This CDR3 has 12 residues. For the CDR3, the DNA is TGTGCCAGCAGCGTCTTGGGAAACACCATATATTTT. It specifies CASSVLGNTIYF. Filled out from reference TRBV7-2 and TRBJ1-3, the complete variable domain reads GAGVSQSPSNKVTEKGKDVELRCDPISGHTALYWYRQSLGQGLEFLIYFQGNSAPDKSGLPSDRFSAERTGGSVSTLTIQRTQQEDSAVYLCASSVLGNTIYFGEGSWLTVV.

As to this clone: At one end the junction does not follow the germline gene, possibly because of a read error. This chain links TRBV30 with TRBJ1-1; 8 nucleotides agree with TRBD1. The CDR3 runs 13 residues. Germline values: CDR1 GTSNPN, CDR2 SVGIG (reference sequence). The CDR3 region is CARRETGVFGAFF. The CDR3 DNA is TGTGCCCGGAGAGAGACAGGGGTATTTGGAGCTTTCTTT.

The rearrangement joins TRBV28 to TRBJ2-1, with a tentative D call TRBD2 (5 bases). V was clipped by 5 bases and J by 1 base, with 18 bases between them. CDR1 and CDR2 from the germline V gene are MDHEN and SYDVKM. The CDR3 consists of 17 residues. The CDR3 DNA is TGTGCCAGCAGTCAGGACTTAGCAACGGGTTCCTACAATGAGCAGTTCTTC. Translated, it gives CASSQDLATGSYNEQFF.

This clone turned up a few times. The chain has TRBV5-5 and TRBJ1-1; D is perhaps TRBD1 (6 bases). The CDR3 is 13 amino acids. With 4 bases removed from V and 5 bases from J, the gap between germline ends came to 12 bases. CDR1 is SGHKS, CDR2 YYEKEE, per germline (reference sequence). This CDR3 is CASSTGYGTEAFF. The CDR3 bases are TGTGCCAGCAGCACAGGGTACGGGACTGAAGCTTTCTTT.

The gene calls are TRBV7-2 and TRBJ2-7, with 7 bases fitting TRBD2. The CDR3 runs 14 residues. The trim removed 5 bases at V and 3 bases at J, leaving 7 bases unmatched. Germline V gene sequence: CDR1 SGHTA, CDR2 FQGNSA. The CDR3 spells CASSPGLGSYEQYF. The CDR3 region has the DNA TGTGCCAGCAGCCCCGGACTAGGAAGCTACGAGCAGTACTTC.

The genes are TRBV18 and TRBJ2-5, with 7 bases that match TRBD2. This CDR3 spans 13 amino acids. V was clipped by 1 base and J by 5 bases; unmatched bases: 1. Germline V gene lookup returns CDR1 KGHSH and CDR2 LQKENI. CDR3 DNA: TGTGCCAGCTCACCACAGCGGGATGAGACCCAGTACTTC. It is translated as CASSPQRDETQYF.

This chain connects TRBV6-4 to TRBJ1-2, with D possibly TRBD1 on 5 matching bases. Between the trimmed V and J ends, which lost 0 bases and 6 bases, there was a span of 11 bases. The CDR3 is 14 amino acids. Germline loops: CDR1 MRHNA, CDR2 SNTAGT. The CDR3 bases are TGTGCCAGCAGTGACTCACCGGGGGGAAATGGCTACACCTTC. Translated, it gives CASSDSPGGNGYTF.

This chain links TRBV7-9 with TRBJ2-6; tentative D call: TRBD1 (5 bases). With 10 bases removed from V and 0 bases from J, the gap between germline ends came to 13 bases. CDR1 SEHNR and CDR2 FQNEAQ come from the germline V gene (reference sequence). CDR3 length: 15 amino acids. The CDR3 region has the DNA TGTGCCACCCGACAGTATCCCTCTGGGGCCAACGTCCTGACTTTC. It encodes CATRQYPSGANVLTF.

The rearrangement links TRBV9 to TRBJ1-6, with unresolved D. With 2 bases removed from V and 9 bases from J, the gap between germline ends came to 15 bases. CDR1 is SGDLS, CDR2 YYNGEE, per germline. The CDR3 length is 15 residues. The CDR3 sequence is CASSVTLYGGSPLHF. DNA for the CDR3: TGTGCCAGCAGCGTGACCTTATACGGCGGTTCACCCCTCCACTTT.

The chain employs TRBV29-1 and TRBJ2-3; D not certain. Trimming left V 3 bases short and J 4 bases short, with 8 bases between. The CDR3 totals 12 residues. The germline V gene has CDR1 SQVTM and CDR2 ANQGSEA. The CDR3 is CSVDEGADTQYF. The CDR3 DNA sequence: TGCAGCGTTGATGAAGGAGCAGATACGCAGTATTTT.